The source of this T cell receptor (beta chain) is a study of high-grade serous ovarian cancer treatment subgroups. For the study at large: On average, around 15,000 reads and 6,000 to 8,000 unique TCR beta rearrangements were obtained per sample.

The CDR3 has 14 amino acids. Germline CDR1 and CDR2: MNHEY and SMNVEV (reference sequence). Trimming removed 3 bases at V and 9 bases at J, with 15 bases between. The data were produced by immunoSEQ multiplex PCR, yet TCRdb's version contains in-frame clones alone and is incomplete. The data hold more than 4,000 clones, with roughly four fifths observed a single time. The tumor samples were collected prior to definitive surgery or chemotherapy. With regard to this clone: What it binds is unknown.

Notes on the study in general: Same-patient tumor repertoires overlapped at about 0.095 to 0.79; different patients barely overlapped. Clonal relatedness tracked neoantigen level, and by trend copy number and mutation load. Repertoire analysis covered CDR3 alone, not CDR1 or CDR2.

The receptor's source is a human donor with high-grade serous ovarian cancer. Sequenced sample: tumor tissue. The gene calls are TRBV27 and TRBJ2-1, with D hard to call. CDR3 residues: CASSFPGWVGEQFF. The CDR3 DNA reads as TGTGCCAGCAGTTTCCCAGGCTGGGTTGGTGAGCAGTTCTTC.